This T cell receptor beta chain stems from a study of OX40 agonist ivuxolimab in advanced cancers. The table lists this clone with a count of one. Here immunoSEQ multiplex PCR was the method, and the copy in TCRdb shows in-frame clones only, minus some. The top ten clones hold about 0.7% of a sample with tens of thousands of clones, roughly 90% of them seen once. CDR3 length: 14 residues. Germline V CDR1 and CDR2: SGHRS, YFSETQ. With 4 bases clipped from V and 4 bases from J, the junction kept 7 bases outside the gene matches. The source was CD4+ or CD8+ T cells sorted from blood, collected in a trial of the OX40 agonist ivuxolimab. This TCR came from an adult with an advanced solid tumor such as melanoma, head and neck, liver or kidney cancer. This rearrangement joins TRBV5-1 to TRBJ1-1, with TRBD1 matching over 7 bases. CDR3 region: CASSPDRVSTEAFF. DNA for the CDR3: TGCGCCAGCAGCCCTGACAGGGTGAGCACTGAAGCTTTCTTT.